A selection of T cell receptor beta chains follows, all from one sample in a study of blood T cell repertoires in COVID-19. Assay: immunoSEQ multiplex PCR; the TCRdb copy retains only in-frame clones and omits some. The table shows more than 100,000 clones, with 80% to 90% occurring only once. The sequenced sample consisted of peripheral blood. These receptors came from a woman between 50 and 59 years old with active or convalescent COVID-19. Each CDR3 is given with its conserved first and last residue. D genes are given only for firm matches. Only some rows state a clone size, as once, few, many or a class for expanded clones.

J gene	V gene	clone size	D gene	CDR3 protein	CDR3 DNA
TRBJ2-7	TRBV28	NA	TRBD2	CASSLFGGGSYEQYF	TGTGCCAGCAGTTTATTTGGGGGGGGGAGCTACGAGCAGTACTTC
TRBJ1-1	TRBV2	NA	TRBD1	CASSEWTGRTAEAFF	TGTGCCAGCAGTGAATGGACAGGGCGAACGGCTGAAGCTTTCTTT
TRBJ2-3	TRBV30	NA	NA	CAWSTRGPTDTQYF	TGTGCCTGGAGTACGCGGGGACCCACAGATACGCAGTATTTT
TRBJ1-1	TRBV6-2/TRBV6-3	NA	NA	CASSAPWANTEAFF	TGTGCCAGCAGCGCTCCGTGGGCGAACACTGAAGCTTTCTTT
TRBJ2-2	TRBV11-3	once	NA	CASSPTHGLPNTGELFF	TGTGCCAGCAGCCCAACACACGGACTACCAAACACCGGGGAGCTGTTTTTT
TRBJ1-1	TRBV9	NA	TRBD1	CASSVGSPRDRRDTEAFF	TGTGCCAGCAGCGTAGGATCGCCGAGGGACAGGAGGGACACTGAAGCTTTCTTT
TRBJ1-5	TRBV28	NA	NA	CASTLVGQPQHF	TGTGCCAGCACCCTAGTGGGTCAGCCCCAGCATTTT
TRBJ2-3	TRBV7-9	NA	NA	CASSLGTSTDTQYF	TGTGCCAGCAGCTTAGGGACTAGCACAGATACGCAGTATTTT
TRBJ1-3	TRBV15	NA	NA	CATSAQGVGASGNTIYF	TGTGCCACCAGCGCACAAGGGGTTGGGGCCTCTGGAAACACCATATATTTT
TRBJ1-1	TRBV11-2	few	NA	CARFGERDTEAFF	TGTGCCAGATTCGGGGAGCGGGACACTGAAGCTTTCTTT